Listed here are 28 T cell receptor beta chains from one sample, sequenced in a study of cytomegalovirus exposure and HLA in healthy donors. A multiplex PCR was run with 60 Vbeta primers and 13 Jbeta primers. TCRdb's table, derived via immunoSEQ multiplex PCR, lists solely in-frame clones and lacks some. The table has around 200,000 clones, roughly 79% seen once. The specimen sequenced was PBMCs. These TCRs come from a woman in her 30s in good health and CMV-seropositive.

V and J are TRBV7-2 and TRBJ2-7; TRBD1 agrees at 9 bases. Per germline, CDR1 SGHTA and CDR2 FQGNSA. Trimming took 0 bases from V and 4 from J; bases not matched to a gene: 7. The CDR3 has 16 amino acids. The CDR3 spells CASSLAGGQGLYEQYF. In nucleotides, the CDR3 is TGTGCCAGCAGCTTAGCTGGGGGACAGGGATTATACGAGCAGTACTTC.

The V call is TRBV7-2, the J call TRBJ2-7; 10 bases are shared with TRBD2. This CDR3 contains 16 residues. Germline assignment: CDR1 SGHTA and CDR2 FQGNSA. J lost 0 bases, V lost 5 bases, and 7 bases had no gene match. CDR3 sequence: CASSPHSGGNSYEQYF. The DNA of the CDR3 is TGTGCCAGCAGCCCACATAGCGGGGGGAACTCCTACGAGCAGTACTTC.

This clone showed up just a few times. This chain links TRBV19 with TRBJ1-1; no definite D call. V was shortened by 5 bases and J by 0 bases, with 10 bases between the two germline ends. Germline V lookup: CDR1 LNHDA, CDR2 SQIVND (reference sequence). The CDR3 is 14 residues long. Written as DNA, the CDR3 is TGTGCCAGTAGTGTCACCGGGTTGAACACTGAAGCTTTCTTT. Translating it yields CASSVTGLNTEAFF.

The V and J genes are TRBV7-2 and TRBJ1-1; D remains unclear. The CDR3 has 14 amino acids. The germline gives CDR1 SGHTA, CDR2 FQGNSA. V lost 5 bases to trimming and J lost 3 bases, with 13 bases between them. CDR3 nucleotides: TGTGCCAGCAGCCGGAGGGTGAGGGACACTGAAGCTTTCTTT. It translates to CASSRRVRDTEAFF.

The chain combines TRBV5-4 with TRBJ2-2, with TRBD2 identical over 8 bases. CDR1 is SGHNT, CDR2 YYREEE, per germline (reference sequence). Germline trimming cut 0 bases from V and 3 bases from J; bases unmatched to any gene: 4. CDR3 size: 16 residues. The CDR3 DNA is TGTGCCAGCAGCTTGGCCCCGGGGGGGGACACCGGGGAGCTGTTTTTT. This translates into CASSLAPGGDTGELFF.

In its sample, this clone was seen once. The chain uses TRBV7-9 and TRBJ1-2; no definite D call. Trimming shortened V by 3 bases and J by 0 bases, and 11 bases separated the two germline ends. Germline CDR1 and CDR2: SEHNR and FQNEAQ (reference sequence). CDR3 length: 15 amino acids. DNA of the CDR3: TGTGCCAGCAGCTTTTTGTCCCCGGCTAACTATGGCTACACCTTC. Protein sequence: CASSFLSPANYGYTF.

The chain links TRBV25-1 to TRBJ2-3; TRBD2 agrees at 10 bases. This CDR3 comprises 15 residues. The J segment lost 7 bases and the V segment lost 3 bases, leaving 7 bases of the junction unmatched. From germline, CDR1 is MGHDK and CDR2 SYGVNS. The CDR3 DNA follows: TGTGCCAGCAGTGATGGTATAGCGGGAGGATATACGCAGTATTTT. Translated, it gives CASSDGIAGGYTQYF.

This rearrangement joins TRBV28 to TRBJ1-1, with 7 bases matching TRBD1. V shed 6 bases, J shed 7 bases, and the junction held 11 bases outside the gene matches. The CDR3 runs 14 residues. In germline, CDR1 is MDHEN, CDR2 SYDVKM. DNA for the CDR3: TGTGCCAGCAGAACGACAGGGAGGAGGGGTGAAGCTTTCTTT. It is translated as CASRTTGRRGEAFF. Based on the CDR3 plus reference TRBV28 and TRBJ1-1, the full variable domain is DVKVTQSSRYLVKRTGEKVFLECVQDMDHENMFWYRQDPGLGLRLIYFSYDVKMKEKGDIPEGYSVSREKKERFSLILESASTNQTSMYLCASRTTGRRGEAFFGQGTRLTVV.

This chain's CDR3 is CASSVGRGQGGPRDTQYF. CDR3 in DNA: TGTGCCAGCAGCGTAGGACGGGGACAGGGAGGCCCACGAGATACGCAGTATTTT. The rearrangement joins TRBV9 to TRBJ2-3; 9 bases line up with TRBD1. V was clipped by 0 bases and J by 5 bases; unmatched bases: 13. CDR1 SGDLS and CDR2 YYNGEE come from the germline V gene. The CDR3 extends over 18 amino acids.

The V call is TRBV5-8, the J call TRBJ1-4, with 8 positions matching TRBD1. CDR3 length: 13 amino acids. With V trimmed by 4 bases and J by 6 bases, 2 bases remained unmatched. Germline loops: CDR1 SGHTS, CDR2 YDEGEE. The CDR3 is CASSQDRDEKLFF. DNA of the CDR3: TGTGCCAGCAGCCAGGACAGGGATGAAAAACTGTTTTTT.

CDR3 residues: CASSLGGDPNTGELFF. CDR3 in DNA: TGCGCCAGCAGCTTGGGGGGGGACCCGAACACCGGGGAGCTGTTTTTT. The chain combines TRBV5-1 with TRBJ2-2, with D maybe TRBD2 (6 bases). Germline V gives CDR1 SGHRS, CDR2 YFSETQ. The CDR3 consists of 16 residues. Trimming stripped 0 bases from V and 0 bases from J, with 9 bases between.

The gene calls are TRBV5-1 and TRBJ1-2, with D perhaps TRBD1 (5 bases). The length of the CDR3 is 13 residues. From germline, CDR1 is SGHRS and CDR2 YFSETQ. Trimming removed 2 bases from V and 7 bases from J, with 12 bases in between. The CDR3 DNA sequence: TGCGCCAGCAGCTTTGGAGGGGACGGTGGCTACACCTTC. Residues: CASSFGGDGGYTF.

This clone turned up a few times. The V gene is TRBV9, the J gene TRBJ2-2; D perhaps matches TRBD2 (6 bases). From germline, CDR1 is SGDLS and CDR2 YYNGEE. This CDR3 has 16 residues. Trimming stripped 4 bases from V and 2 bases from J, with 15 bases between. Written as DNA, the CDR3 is TGTGCCAGCAGCTTAACTTTAGCGGCAAACACCGGGGAGCTGTTTTTT. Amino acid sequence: CASSLTLAANTGELFF.

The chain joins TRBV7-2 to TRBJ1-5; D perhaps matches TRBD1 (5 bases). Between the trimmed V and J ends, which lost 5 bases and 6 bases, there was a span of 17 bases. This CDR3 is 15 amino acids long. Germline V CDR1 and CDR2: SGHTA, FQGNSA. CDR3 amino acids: CASSPGFGMGQPQHF. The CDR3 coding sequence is TGTGCCAGCAGCCCAGGGTTTGGCATGGGTCAGCCCCAGCATTTT.

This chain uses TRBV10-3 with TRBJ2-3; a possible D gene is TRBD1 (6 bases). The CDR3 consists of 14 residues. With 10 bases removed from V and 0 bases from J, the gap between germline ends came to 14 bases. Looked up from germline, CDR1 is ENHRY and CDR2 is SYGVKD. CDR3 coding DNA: TGTGCCAGCACCAGAACAGGGAGCACAGATACGCAGTATTTT. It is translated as CASTRTGSTDTQYF.

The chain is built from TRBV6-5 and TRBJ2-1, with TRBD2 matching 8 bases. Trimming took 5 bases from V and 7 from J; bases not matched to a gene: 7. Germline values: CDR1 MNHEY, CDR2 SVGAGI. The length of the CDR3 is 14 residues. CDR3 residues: CASSEPGGRNEQFF. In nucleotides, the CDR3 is TGTGCCAGCAGTGAACCGGGGGGGCGGAATGAGCAGTTCTTC.

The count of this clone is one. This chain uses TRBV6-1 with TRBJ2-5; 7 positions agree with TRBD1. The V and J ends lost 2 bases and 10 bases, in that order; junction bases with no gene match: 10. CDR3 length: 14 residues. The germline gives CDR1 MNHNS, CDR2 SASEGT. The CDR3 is CASSEYRGGEGQYF. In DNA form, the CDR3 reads TGTGCCAGCAGTGAATATCGAGGGGGCGAGGGCCAGTACTTC.

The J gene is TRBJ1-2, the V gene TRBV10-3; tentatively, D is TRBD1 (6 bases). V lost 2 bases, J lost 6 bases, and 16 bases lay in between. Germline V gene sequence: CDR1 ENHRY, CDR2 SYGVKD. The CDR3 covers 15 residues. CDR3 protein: CAISEAGQTLNGYTF. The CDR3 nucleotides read TGTGCCATCAGTGAGGCCGGACAGACTTTGAATGGCTACACCTTC.

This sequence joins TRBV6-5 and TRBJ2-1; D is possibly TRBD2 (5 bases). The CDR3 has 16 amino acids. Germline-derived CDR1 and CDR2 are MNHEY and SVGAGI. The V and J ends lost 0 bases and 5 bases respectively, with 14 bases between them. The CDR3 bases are TGTGCCAGCAGTTACTCATCAAGCGGAAGCAACAATGAGCAGTTCTTC. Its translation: CASSYSSSGSNNEQFF.

The CDR3 coding sequence is TGTGCCTGGAGGGGCGACAGGGGGCTAAACACCATATATTTT. Translating it yields CAWRGDRGLNTIYF. V gene TRBV30 combines with J gene TRBJ1-3, with 10 bases matching TRBD1. This CDR3 is 14 amino acids long. Germline V CDR1 and CDR2: GTSNPN, SVGIG (reference sequence). V was pared by 3 bases and J by 6 bases, with 5 bases of the junction left unmatched.

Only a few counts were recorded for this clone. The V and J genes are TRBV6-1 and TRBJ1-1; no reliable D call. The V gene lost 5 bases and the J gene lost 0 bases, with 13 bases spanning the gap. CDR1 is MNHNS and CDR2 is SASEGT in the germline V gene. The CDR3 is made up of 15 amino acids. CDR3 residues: CASSSTTGMNTEAFF. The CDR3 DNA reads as TGTGCCAGCAGTTCGACGACGGGGATGAACACTGAAGCTTTCTTT.

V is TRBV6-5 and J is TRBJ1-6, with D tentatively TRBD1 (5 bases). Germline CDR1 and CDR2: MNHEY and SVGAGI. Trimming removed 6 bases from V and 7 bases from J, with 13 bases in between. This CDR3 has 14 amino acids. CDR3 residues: CASSVRVGNSPLHF. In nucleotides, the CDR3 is TGTGCCAGCAGCGTCAGGGTAGGGAATTCACCCCTCCACTTT.

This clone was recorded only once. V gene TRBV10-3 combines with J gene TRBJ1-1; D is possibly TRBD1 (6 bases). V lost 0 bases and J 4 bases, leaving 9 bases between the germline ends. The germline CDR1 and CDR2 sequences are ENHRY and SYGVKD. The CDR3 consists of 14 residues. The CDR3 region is CAISESGGATEAFF. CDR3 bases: TGTGCCATCAGTGAGTCCGGGGGGGCCACTGAAGCTTTCTTT.

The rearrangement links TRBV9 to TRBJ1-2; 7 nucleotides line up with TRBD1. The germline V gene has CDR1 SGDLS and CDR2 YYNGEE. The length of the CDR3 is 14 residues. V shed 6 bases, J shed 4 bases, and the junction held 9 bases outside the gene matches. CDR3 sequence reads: CASNPRGGSYGYTF. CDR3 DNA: TGTGCCAGCAACCCCAGAGGGGGCAGCTATGGCTACACCTTC.

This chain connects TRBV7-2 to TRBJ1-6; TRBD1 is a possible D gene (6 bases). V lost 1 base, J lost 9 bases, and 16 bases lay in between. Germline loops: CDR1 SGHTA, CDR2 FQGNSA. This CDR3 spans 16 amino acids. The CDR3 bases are TGTGCCAGCAGCTTAGAACAGGGCTATTTGAGTTCACCCCTCCACTTT. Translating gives CASSLEQGYLSSPLHF.

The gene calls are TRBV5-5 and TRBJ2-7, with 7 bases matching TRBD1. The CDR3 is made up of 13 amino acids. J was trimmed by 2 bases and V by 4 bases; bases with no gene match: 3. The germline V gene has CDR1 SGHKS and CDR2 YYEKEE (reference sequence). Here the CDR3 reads CASSGGTAYEQYF. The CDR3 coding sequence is TGTGCCAGCAGCGGTGGGACAGCCTACGAGCAGTACTTC.

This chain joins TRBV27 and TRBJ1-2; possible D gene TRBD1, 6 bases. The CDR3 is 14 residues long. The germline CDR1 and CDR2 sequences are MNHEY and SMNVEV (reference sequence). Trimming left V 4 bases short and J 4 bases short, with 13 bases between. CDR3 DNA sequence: TGTGCCAGCAGTTCCTTACAGGGACGCTATGGCTACACCTTC. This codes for CASSSLQGRYGYTF.

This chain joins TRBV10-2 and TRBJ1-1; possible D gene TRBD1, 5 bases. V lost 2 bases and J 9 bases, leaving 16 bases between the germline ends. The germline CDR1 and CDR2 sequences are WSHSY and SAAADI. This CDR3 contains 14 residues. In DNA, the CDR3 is TGCGCCAGCAGTGAGCAGGCAGGGTCTTTTCAAGCTTTCTTT. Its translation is CASSEQAGSFQAFF.